This TCR beta chain comes out of a study of T cells after yellow fever vaccination. V was clipped by 5 bases and J by 0 bases; unmatched bases: 3. The CDR3 has 14 residues. In germline, CDR1 is SGHTA, CDR2 FQGTGA. This clonotype has at least ten counts. The 5'RACE template-switching step produced TCR cDNA and added a universal primer site and UMIs. TCRdb re-called the 5' RACE reads through MiXCR, storing one row per CDR3 protein. The sample yields 60,000 to 85,000 distinct CDR3 sequences, approximately 7% seen once. The sequence came from a man between 18 and 29 years old who received the YFV17D yellow fever vaccine. The J gene is TRBJ2-5, the V gene TRBV7-3; 7 bases map to TRBD2. The sample in question was CD8+ T cells sorted from PBMCs, obtained around 5 days after the first yellow fever vaccination. CDR3 sequence reads: CASSPLADQETQYF. The CDR3 DNA is TGTGCCAGCAGCCCTCTAGCGGACCAAGAGACCCAGTACTTC.